This T cell receptor beta chain originates from a study of beta chain features in type 1 diabetes. Concerning this clone: Its antigen is currently unknown.

Study-level findings and limits: Within each of all four CD4+ subsets, Type 1 diabetes patients had TCRB CDR3s that were moderately but significantly shorter.

The isolated RNA, all of it, was reverse transcribed, so expressed TCRB transcripts were what got sequenced. Here immunoSEQ multiplex PCR was the method, and the copy in TCRdb shows in-frame clones only, minus some. The table lists approximately 250,000 clones, roughly 16% of them singletons. The CDR3 is 14 residues long. Trimming shortened V by 2 bases and J by 11 bases, and 18 bases separated the two germline ends. From germline, CDR1 is GTSNPN and CDR2 SVGIG (reference sequence). V is TRBV30 and J is TRBJ1-4; perhaps TRBD1 as D (5 bases). The clonotype comes from a man aged 30 to 39 with type 1 diabetes. The material sequenced was naive CD4+ T cells from blood. The CDR3 nucleotides are TGTGCCTGGAGTTTGGGACTGCCTCAGATGAAACTGTTTTTT. It codes for CAWSLGLPQMKLFF.